This TCR beta chain originates from a study of OX40 agonist ivuxolimab in advanced cancers. Study background: The patients received ivuxolimab by intravenous route every 2 weeks at 0.01 to 10 mg/kg. General study points: Some patients who did not respond also had low normalized T-cell clonal expansion.

The CDR3 contains 15 residues. From germline, CDR1 is SGHVS and CDR2 FNYEAQ. V gave up 2 bases and J gave up 1 base; unmatched junction bases: 2. The data were produced by immunoSEQ multiplex PCR, yet TCRdb's version contains in-frame clones alone and is incomplete. The data show 55,000 to 70,000 clones, roughly 85% seen once. Comment on this clone: What it binds is not known.

This receptor was taken from an adult with an advanced solid tumor such as melanoma, head and neck, liver or kidney cancer. The gene calls are TRBV7-6 and TRBJ2-7, with 10 bases lining up with TRBD1. The sample in question was CD4+ or CD8+ T cells sorted from blood, obtained in a trial of the OX40 agonist ivuxolimab. The CDR3 protein is CASSLRQGASYEQYF. The DNA for the CDR3 is TGTGCCAGCAGCTTACGACAGGGGGCATCCTACGAGCAGTACTTC.